Included here is one TCR beta chain sequence, with context. Antigen specificity is unknown. In germline, CDR1 is LNHDA, CDR2 SQIVND (reference sequence). This CDR3 region has 14 residues. With 6 bases clipped from V and 6 bases from J, the junction kept 4 bases outside the gene matches. The sample comes from a study of T cells in Graves' hyperthyroidism and ophthalmopathy. Amplified TCR beta CDR3 regions derived from RNA transcripts. The primer set for the first-round RT-PCR of the TCR CDR3 was HTBI. TCRdb passed the multiplex PCR reads through MiXCR, listing each CDR3 protein once. Of approximately 690,000 distinct CDR3 sequences listed, around 21% were seen once; the top ten hold 34%. The study, taken as a whole, reports: In simple terms, a model built on 13 V-J features told ophthalmopathy apart from stable hyperthyroidism.

Orbital computed tomography and thyroid ultrasound, together with serum TRAb and thyroxine and clinical symptoms, were used for diagnoses. The authors took PBMCs from about 9.5 ml fresh peripheral blood. The TCR sequence derives from a man under 40 with Graves' ophthalmopathy. Sequenced sample: blood. The chain has TRBV19 and TRBJ2-1, with 11 bases matching TRBD2. Written as DNA, the CDR3 is TGTGCCAGTAGACTAGCGGGAGAAGGCAATGAGCAGTTCTTC. Amino acids: CASRLAGEGNEQFF.